A selection of T cell receptor beta chains follows, all from one sample in a study of T cells in Graves' hyperthyroidism and ophthalmopathy. TCRdb recomputed calls from the multiplex PCR reads with MiXCR, one row per CDR3 protein. The data contain about 350,000 distinct CDR3 sequences, around 14% of them seen just once; the ten biggest clones take up under 30%. Sequencing was carried out using blood. These receptors all stem from a woman aged 25 to 39 with Graves' hyperthyroidism. Each CDR3 is given with its conserved first and last residue. Fields, in order: V gene, clone size, J gene, CDR3 protein. Some rows have no size entry. The others give once, few or many, or a class for an expanded clone.

TRBV25-1,few,TRBJ1-4,CASSDRVGKLFF
TRBV28,few,TRBJ1-5,CASSFPTGSYQPQHF
TRBV14,few,TRBJ1-6,CASSHRISNSPLHF
TRBV6-2/TRBV6-3,-,TRBJ1-6,CASTAGGPNPLHF
TRBV13,many,TRBJ1-1,CASSLFYQSVNTEAFF
TRBV6-1,many,TRBJ1-4,CASAVSTWQEKLFF
TRBV11-2,few,TRBJ2-3,CASSLALQGGTDTQYF
TRBV20-1,many,TRBJ2-1,CSAALRQAGALHEQFF
TRBV7-9,few,TRBJ2-7,CASSSGLEQYF
TRBV18,many,TRBJ2-7,CASSHDALEQYF
TRBV2,many,TRBJ2-3,CASAPNTGVTDTQYF
TRBV11-2,many,TRBJ2-1,CASSPRDGLHNEQFF
TRBV2,many,TRBJ2-7,CASSPRDSIYEQYF
TRBV11-2,many,TRBJ1-3,CASSPGTGGNTIYF
TRBV6-2/TRBV6-3,few,TRBJ2-7,CASRDTGQREQYF
TRBV28,many,TRBJ2-2,CASRLRGELFF
TRBV20-1,-,TRBJ2-7,CSARDRTGGHEQYF
TRBV18,few,TRBJ2-5,CASSQGTGGETQYF
TRBV20-1,many,TRBJ2-5,CSARGLEETQYF
TRBV28,many,TRBJ1-5,CASGGQGINQPQHF
TRBV6-1,many,TRBJ1-1,CASSEMANGANEAFF
TRBV18,few,TRBJ2-2,CASRSGRKTGELFF
TRBV6-1,-,TRBJ2-1,CASSFGVTYNEQFF
TRBV27,many,TRBJ2-3,CATLGGAAVDTQYF
TRBV12-3/TRBV12-4,many,TRBJ1-2,CASTPDSSYGYTF
TRBV27,many,TRBJ1-1,CASIAWGEAFF
TRBV7-2,-,TRBJ2-2,CASSPGTSGTTGELFF
TRBV27,-,TRBJ2-1,CASSLSHTNSYNEQFF
TRBV6-5,many,TRBJ1-1,CASSYGQTTEAFF
TRBV6-2/TRBV6-3,-,TRBJ2-7,CASSVVSAGQTYEQYF
TRBV12-5,few,TRBJ2-2,CASAPGSSGELFF
TRBV19,-,TRBJ2-2,CASSGGGELFF
TRBV28,few,TRBJ1-1,CASVKLLMNTEAFF
TRBV6-2/TRBV6-3,-,TRBJ2-3,CASSYFAGNEKYF
TRBV11-2,-,TRBJ1-1,CASGRHYPSQITEAFF
TRBV19,few,TRBJ2-2,CASSSGPTRELFF
TRBV20-1,many,TRBJ1-6,CSGEKDGPNSPLHF
TRBV6-1,-,TRBJ1-6,CASSENPQGQTNSPLHF
TRBV6-2/TRBV6-3,few,TRBJ2-4,CASSYGLGSKNIQYF